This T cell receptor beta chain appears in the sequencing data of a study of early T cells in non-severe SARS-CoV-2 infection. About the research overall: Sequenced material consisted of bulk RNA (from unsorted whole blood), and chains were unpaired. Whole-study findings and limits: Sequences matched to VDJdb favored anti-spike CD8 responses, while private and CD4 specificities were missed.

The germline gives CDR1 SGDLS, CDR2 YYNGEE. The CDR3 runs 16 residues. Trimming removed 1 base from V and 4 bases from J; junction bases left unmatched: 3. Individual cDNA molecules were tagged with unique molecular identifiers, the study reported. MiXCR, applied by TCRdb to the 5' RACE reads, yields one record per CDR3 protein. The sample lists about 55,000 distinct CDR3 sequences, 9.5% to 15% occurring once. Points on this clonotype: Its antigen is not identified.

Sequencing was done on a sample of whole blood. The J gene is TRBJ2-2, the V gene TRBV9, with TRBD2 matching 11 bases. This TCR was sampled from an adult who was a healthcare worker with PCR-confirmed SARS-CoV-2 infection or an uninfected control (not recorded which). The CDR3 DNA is TGTGCCAGCAGCGTAACCGGGACTAGCGGCACCGGGGAGCTGTTTTTT. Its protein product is CASSVTGTSGTGELFF.